Following are 4 T cell receptor beta chains from one sample sequenced in a study of cytomegalovirus exposure and HLA in healthy donors. In the PCR, 60 Vbeta and 13 Jbeta primers were used. The data were produced by immunoSEQ multiplex PCR, yet TCRdb's version contains in-frame clones alone and is incomplete. The repertoire holds some 140,000 clones, with 70% to 80% as singletons. The sequenced sample was PBMCs. The source is a female donor in good health and CMV-seronegative.

The chain uses TRBV7-6 and TRBJ1-3; 12 bases agree with TRBD1. CDR3 length: 16 residues. CDR1 is SGHVS and CDR2 is FNYEAQ in the germline V gene. With 2 bases clipped from V and 4 bases from J, the junction kept 3 bases outside the gene matches. The CDR3 loop reads CASSLSGTGGGNTIYF. The CDR3 nucleotides are TGTGCCAGCAGCTTAAGTGGGACAGGGGGCGGAAACACCATATATTTT.

This chain joins TRBV25-1 and TRBJ1-1; unclear D gene. Trimming removed 6 bases at V and 7 bases at J, with 9 bases between. CDR1 and CDR2 (germline): MGHDK, SYGVNS. This CDR3 spans 11 amino acids. Here the CDR3 reads CASSGICEAFF. The CDR3 coding sequence is TGTGCCAGCAGCGGGATATGTGAAGCTTTCTTT. Based on the CDR3 plus reference TRBV25-1 and TRBJ1-1, the full variable domain is EADIYQTPRYLVIGTGKKITLECSQTMGHDKMYWYQQDPGMELHLIHYSYGVNSTEKGDLSSESTVSRIRTEHFPLTLESARPSHTSQYLCASSGICEAFFGQGTRLTVV.

This chain joins TRBV29-1 and TRBJ2-1; TRBD1 matches 10 bases. After removal of 7 bases from V and 7 bases from J, the junction contained 13 bases not matched to a gene. The CDR3 contains 15 residues. Germline CDR1 and CDR2: SQVTM and ANQGSEA. CDR3 loop: CSGVSGQGMGNEQFF. Here the CDR3 DNA reads TGCAGCGGGGTGTCGGGACAGGGGATGGGGAATGAGCAGTTCTTC.

This sequence joins TRBV19 and TRBJ1-2; 9 bases are shared with TRBD1. J lost 7 bases, V lost 5 bases, and 8 bases had no gene match. The germline V gene has CDR1 LNHDA and CDR2 SQIVND (reference sequence). The CDR3 is 14 residues long. The CDR3 reads CASSRTGEGCGYTF. CDR3 DNA: TGTGCCAGTAGTCGGACAGGGGAGGGATGTGGCTACACCTTC.